These 28 T cell receptor beta chains share one sample of origin, sequenced in a study of T cell repertoires in cytomegalovirus infection. The antigens these receptors bind are not known. MiXCR, run by TCRdb on the reads, gives a single entry per CDR3 protein. The table lists 750,000 to 900,000 distinct CDR3 sequences, about 29% of them singletons, with roughly 14% in the top ten. The sequencing used cultured CD8+ T cells from PBMCs, collected from culture after CMV antigen stimulation. The receptors here all came from a human donor in good health (CMV status not recorded). Some clones in this sample may be carry-over from other donors' samples.

Only a few counts were recorded for this clonotype. This chain links TRBV29-1 with TRBJ1-1; D ambiguous. The ends were cut back, 4 bases at V and 0 bases at J, with 9 bases in the middle. The CDR3 has 13 residues. CDR1 and CDR2 from the germline V gene are SQVTM and ANQGSEA. The CDR3 sequence is CSVVVGMNTEAFF. The CDR3 region has the DNA TGCAGCGTTGTTGTGGGAATGAACACTGAAGCTTTCTTT.

The rearrangement links TRBV6-1 to TRBJ2-7; tentative D call: TRBD1 (6 bases). Germline lookup yields CDR1 MNHNS and CDR2 SASEGT. V gave up 7 bases and J gave up 6 bases, with 13 bases separating them. CDR3 length equals 12 residues. The CDR3 here is CASTEGVSEQYV. In DNA, the CDR3 is TGTGCCAGCACCGAGGGGGTTAGCGAGCAGTACGTC.

A remark on this clonotype: One end of the junction fails to match germline, which may point to a read error. The chain is built from TRBV5-1 and TRBJ1-1, with D perhaps matching TRBD1 (5 bases). Germline V gene lookup returns CDR1 SGHRS and CDR2 YFSETQ. The CDR3 runs 15 residues. CDR3 in amino acids: CASSGGDGWNTEAIF. Here the CDR3 DNA reads TGCGCCAGCAGCGGAGGGGATGGTTGGAACACTGAAGCTATCTTT.

This sequence joins TRBV10-3 and TRBJ2-3, with 10 bases matching TRBD1. Germline values: CDR1 ENHRY, CDR2 SYGVKD. V was pared by 6 bases and J by 4 bases, with 1 base of the junction left unmatched. The CDR3 has 13 residues. The CDR3 sequence is CAISGQGADTQYF. Written as DNA, the CDR3 is TGTGCCATCAGCGGACAGGGGGCAGATACGCAGTATTTT.

The chain recombines TRBV19 with TRBJ2-5; 10 bases match TRBD1. V lost 3 bases and J lost 5; bases outside the gene matches: 6. The CDR3 spans 15 residues. Germline assignment: CDR1 LNHDA and CDR2 SQIVND (reference sequence). The CDR3: CASSILGQGKETQYF. The CDR3 coding sequence is TGTGCCAGTAGTATCTTGGGACAGGGGAAGGAGACCCAGTACTTC.

This chain links TRBV4-3 with TRBJ2-3, with D possibly called TRBD1 or TRBD2 (6 bases each). The V end was cut by 3 bases, the J end by 6 bases, with 16 bases between. Germline loops: CDR1 LGHNA, CDR2 YSLEER. The CDR3 is 15 amino acids. CDR3 residues: CASSQGPGGLDTQYF. In DNA form, the CDR3 reads TGCGCCAGCAGCCAGGGGCCCGGGGGCTTGGATACGCAGTATTTT.

This clonotype has only a few counts. This chain connects TRBV12-5 to TRBJ1-2; D is possibly TRBD1 (5 bases). Germline CDR1 and CDR2: LGHNT and FRNRAP. The V end was cut by 2 bases, the J end by 8 bases, with 24 bases between. The CDR3 is 17 amino acids. In nucleotides, the CDR3 is TGTGCTAGTGGTTTGAGTGTAGCCGGGACCCACCTCCGAGGCTACACCTTC. Translated: CASGLSVAGTHLRGYTF.

The V gene is TRBV27, the J gene TRBJ2-7; D may be TRBD2 (6 bases). This CDR3 is built from 14 residues. Germline V gene data show CDR1 as MNHEY and CDR2 as SMNVEV (reference sequence). V shed 3 bases and J shed 5 bases, with 14 bases lying between them. As DNA, the CDR3 is TGTGCCAGCAGTTTGGGGACTTCGGGGGACGAGCAGTACTTC. Residues: CASSLGTSGDEQYF.

This clonotype was detected only a few times. The chain combines TRBV7-9 with TRBJ2-1; TRBD2 aligns across 8 bases. CDR1 is SEHNR, CDR2 FQNEAQ, per germline (reference sequence). This CDR3 spans 13 amino acids. V lost 8 bases, J lost 7 bases, and 7 bases stayed unmatched. The CDR3 sequence is CASGSGGGNEQFF. The CDR3 DNA reads TGTGCCAGCGGCAGCGGGGGAGGGAATGAGCAGTTCTTC.

The chain uses TRBV7-6 and TRBJ2-7; D not certain. There are 13 residues in the CDR3. Germline CDR1 SGHVS, CDR2 FNYEAQ. Between the trimmed V and J ends, which lost 5 bases and 3 bases, there was a span of 11 bases. CDR3 nucleotides: TGTGCCAGCAGCCCTACAGTGTACTACGAGCAGTACTTC. Protein sequence: CASSPTVYYEQYF.

The gene calls are TRBV14 and TRBJ2-7, with 7 nucleotides matching TRBD1. V gave up 4 bases and J gave up 2 bases; unmatched junction bases: 8. CDR3 length: 15 amino acids. Germline values: CDR1 SGHDN, CDR2 FVKESK. The CDR3 spells CASSPQGLFTYEQYF. The CDR3 nucleotides read TGTGCCAGCAGCCCACAGGGGCTCTTCACCTACGAGCAGTACTTC. Combining the CDR3 with reference TRBV14 and TRBJ2-7 gives the whole variable domain EAGVTQFPSHSVIEKGQTVTLRCDPISGHDNLYWYRRVMGKEIKFLLHFVKESKQDESGMPNNRFLAERTGGTYSTLKVQPAELEDSGVYFCASSPQGLFTYEQYFGPGTRLTVT.

This clonotype was seen only a few times. The rearrangement uses TRBV5-6 and TRBJ1-5, with a possible D match to TRBD1 (6 bases). Trimming removed 2 bases from V and 0 bases from J, with 18 bases in between. Germline CDR1 is SGHDT and CDR2 is YYEEEE. The CDR3 is made up of 18 amino acids. The CDR3 sequence is CASSFGGKNRVSNQPQHF. CDR3 in DNA: TGTGCCAGCAGCTTCGGGGGGAAGAACAGGGTTAGCAATCAGCCCCAGCATTTT.

This clonotype has just a few counts. The V gene is TRBV7-2, the J gene TRBJ1-5; the D is unclear. This CDR3 is 13 amino acids long. V was clipped by 3 bases and J by 7 bases, with 10 bases between them. Germline V lookup: CDR1 SGHTA, CDR2 FQGNSA. As DNA, the CDR3 is TGTGCCAGCAGCTTGATAACTTGGCAGCCCCAGCATTTT. Its translation is CASSLITWQPQHF.

This clonotype was picked up many times. The rearrangement joins TRBV28 to TRBJ1-4; a weak D match, TRBD1 (5 bases). The CDR3 extends over 16 amino acids. Trimming shortened V by 4 bases and J by 8 bases, and 20 bases separated the two germline ends. CDR1 is MDHEN, CDR2 SYDVKM, per germline. The CDR3 DNA reads TGTGCCAGCAGTTCCCCTGACAGCGGCATTCAAGAAAAACTGTTTTTT. It is translated as CASSSPDSGIQEKLFF.

This rearrangement joins TRBV29-1 to TRBJ2-3; 8 nucleotides align to TRBD1. The CDR3 spans 17 residues. Germline V gives CDR1 SQVTM, CDR2 ANQGSEA. V shed 0 bases and J 9 bases; nucleotides not matched to a gene: 17. The CDR3 DNA is TGCAGCGTTGAAGATCGGGCGGACAGGGAATATACGAACACGCAGTATTTT. Its translation is CSVEDRADREYTNTQYF.

This clonotype was detected only a few times. The chain joins TRBV11-2 to TRBJ2-1, with 9 bases lining up with TRBD1. With V trimmed by 5 bases and J by 6 bases, 8 bases remained unmatched. The CDR3 loop spans 15 amino acids. Germline V CDR1 and CDR2: SGHAT, FQNNGV. The CDR3 sequence is CASSAGTGSSNEQFF. The CDR3 DNA sequence: TGTGCCAGCAGCGCAGGGACAGGGAGTTCCAATGAGCAGTTCTTC.

This clonotype was observed a few times. The J gene is TRBJ1-1, the V gene TRBV7-9; no clear D gene. The germline V gene has CDR1 SEHNR and CDR2 FQNEAQ (reference sequence). This CDR3 is 13 amino acids long. V gave up 8 bases and J gave up 5 bases, with 15 bases separating them. The CDR3 region is CASLNQEGTEAFF. CDR3 bases: TGTGCCAGCTTGAACCAGGAGGGTACTGAAGCTTTCTTT.

This clonotype was detected a few times. The chain couples TRBV7-6 to TRBJ2-1; TRBD2 is a possible D gene (6 bases). Trimming left V 0 bases short and J 7 bases short, with 13 bases between. The CDR3 sequence is 15 residues long. Per the germline V gene, CDR1 is SGHVS and CDR2 is FNYEAQ. The CDR3: CASSLAGNGGNEQFF. The CDR3 DNA reads as TGTGCCAGCAGCTTAGCAGGGAATGGAGGGAATGAGCAGTTCTTC. The variable domain in full, with the rest retrieved from reference TRBV7-6 and TRBJ2-1, is GAGVSQSPRYKVTKRGQDVALRCDPISGHVSLYWYRQALGQGPEFLTYFNYEAQQDKSGLPNDRFSAERPEGSISTLTIQRTEQRDSAMYRCASSLAGNGGNEQFFGPGTRLTVL.

The V and J genes are TRBV25-1 and TRBJ1-1; TRBD1 matches 9 bases. The CDR3 loop spans 17 amino acids. Germline V gene data show CDR1 as MGHDK and CDR2 as SYGVNS. V lost 0 bases to trimming and J lost 4 bases; unmatched junction nucleotides: 9. In DNA form, the CDR3 reads TGTGCCAGCAGTGAATATTTCCCGACAGGGGGAGGCACTGAAGCTTTCTTT. Its translation: CASSEYFPTGGGTEAFF.

This chain joins TRBV25-1 and TRBJ1-2; TRBD1 matches at 11 bases. Losses at the gene ends were 3 bases for V and 8 bases for J; bases not matched to a gene: 8. The CDR3 is 15 amino acids. Germline V lookup: CDR1 MGHDK, CDR2 SYGVNS. This CDR3 reads CASSEKEDRGRGYTF. DNA for the CDR3: TGTGCCAGCAGTGAGAAAGAGGACAGGGGGCGCGGCTACACCTTC.

The chain combines TRBV4-2 with TRBJ2-1; TRBD2 matches at 12 bases. With 0 bases clipped from V and 3 bases from J, the junction kept 18 bases outside the gene matches. The CDR3 runs to 22 residues. In germline, CDR1 is LGHNA, CDR2 YNFKEQ. CDR3 in DNA: TGTGCCAGCAGCCAAGATCCCTCCGGGCTAGCGGGGGGGCCTGGTTTCTACAATGAGCAGTTCTTC. This encodes CASSQDPSGLAGGPGFYNEQFF.

This clonotype was seen just once. The chain recombines TRBV27 with TRBJ1-5; D remains unclear. The CDR3 consists of 15 residues. Trimming took 2 bases from V and 10 from J, leaving 18 bases between them. The germline V gene has CDR1 MNHEY and CDR2 SMNVEV (reference sequence). The CDR3 DNA sequence: TGTGCCAGCAGTTTAGGTTCTGGGGTCGGGAGACCCCAGCATTTT. Amino acids: CASSLGSGVGRPQHF.

There are a few counts of this clonotype. This chain connects TRBV27 to TRBJ1-2; tentative D call: TRBD1 (6 bases). Trimming pared 5 bases from V and 8 bases from J, leaving 15 bases between. CDR1 MNHEY and CDR2 SMNVEV come from the germline V gene (reference sequence). The CDR3 contains 13 residues. The DNA of the CDR3 is TGTGCCAGCAGTCCTACCCAGGGGAGAGGCTACACCTTC. Its translation is CASSPTQGRGYTF.

This chain uses TRBV28 with TRBJ2-5, with a tentative D call TRBD1 (5 bases). This CDR3 spans 16 amino acids. Germline CDR1 reads MDHEN; CDR2 reads SYDVKM. Between the trimmed V and J ends, which lost 10 bases and 2 bases, there was a span of 23 bases. CDR3 in DNA: TGTGCCACCATACATCGGACACACGAATGGCAAGAGACCCAGTACTTC. Its translation is CATIHRTHEWQETQYF.

Details on this clonotype: No conserved phenylalanine or tryptophan is present at the end of the CDR3, so a read error is the likely explanation. This sequence joins TRBV7-6 and TRBJ1-3, with 7 bases aligning to TRBD1. The CDR3 runs 15 residues. J gave up 6 bases and V 5 bases, and 10 bases lay outside the gene matches. Germline-derived CDR1 and CDR2 are SGHVS and FNYEAQ. The CDR3 sequence: CASSPRQGPENTIYL. CDR3 coding DNA: TGTGCCAGCAGCCCACGACAGGGCCCCGAAAACACCATATATTTG.

This rearrangement joins TRBV4-3 to TRBJ2-3; 10 nucleotides line up with TRBD1. V dropped 0 bases and J dropped 1; count of bases not matched to a gene: 10. The CDR3 contains 19 residues. The germline V gene has CDR1 LGHNA and CDR2 YSLEER. CDR3 in DNA: TGCGCCAGCAGCCAAGAAACGGAGGGGACAGGGGAGGGCACAGATACGCAGTATTTT. Its protein is CASSQETEGTGEGTDTQYF.

This clonotype was seen a few times. DNA for the CDR3: TGTGCCAGCGCCCGGACAGGGGGCGCAGGGACTGAAGCTTTCTTT. It translates to CASARTGGAGTEAFF. The chain employs TRBV27 and TRBJ1-1, with 11 bases matching TRBD1. Germline V CDR1 and CDR2: MNHEY, SMNVEV (reference sequence). The CDR3 runs to 15 residues. Unmatched junction bases numbered 10, after V lost 8 bases and J lost 5 bases.

This clonotype was seen many times. The chain is built from TRBV7-2 and TRBJ2-4, with D possibly being TRBD1 or TRBD2 (5 bases each). In germline, CDR1 is SGHTA, CDR2 FQGNSA. Trimming removed 2 bases at V and 9 bases at J, with 17 bases between. The CDR3 is made up of 15 amino acids. In nucleotides, the CDR3 is TGTGCCAGCAGCTTAAGGCAGGGAGTCTTGAGCATTCAGTACTTC. This gives the protein CASSLRQGVLSIQYF. Full variable domain (remainder filled in from reference TRBV7-2 and TRBJ2-4): GAGVSQSPSNKVTEKGKDVELRCDPISGHTALYWYRQSLGQGLEFLIYFQGNSAPDKSGLPSDRFSAERTGGSVSTLTIQRTQQEDSAVYLCASSLRQGVLSIQYFGAGTRLSVL.